This entry concerns a single T cell receptor (beta chain). Its matching antigen is unknown. TCRdb reprocessed the reads with MiXCR, giving one entry per CDR3 protein. This sample has 680,000 or so distinct CDR3 sequences, with around 35% found just once. This specimen comes from a study of T cell repertoires in cytomegalovirus infection. Notes on the study in general: Of the TCR beta families, the public ones yielded a cumulative frequency that identified carriers of CMV plus the relevant HLA.

The V gene's germline CDR1 is SGHTA and CDR2 FQGNSA. Trimming took off 5 bases at V and 11 bases at J, with 16 bases between the two ends. This CDR3 has 13 residues. The TCR originated in a human donor in good health (CMV status not recorded). Some clones in this sample may be carry-over from other donors' samples. The chain carries TRBV7-2 and TRBJ2-4; the D is unclear. Material: cultured PBMCs, obtained from culture after CMV antigen stimulation. CDR3 DNA sequence: TGTGCCAGCAGCAGCCGGCCTCAGACATTTCAGTACTTC. Amino acids: CASSSRPQTFQYF.